Detailed here is one TCR beta chain. Antigen: not known. This sample is part of a study of cytomegalovirus exposure and HLA in healthy donors. Study-wide results and caveats: Follow-up analysis found HLA locus-dependent TCR association rates, highest for DRB1 and lowest for HLA-C. Roughly uniform depth of sequencing across donors was assumed in presence/absence analyses. Per a prior analysis, the majority of TCR beta V segments were productive roughly 90% or roughly 30% of the time.

V dropped 2 bases and J dropped 4 bases, with 20 bases sitting between them. The germline V gene has CDR1 GTSNPN and CDR2 SVGIG (reference sequence). The CDR3 has 16 residues. The PCR employed 60 Vbeta primers together with 13 Jbeta primers. Profiled with immunoSEQ multiplex PCR; TCRdb holds only in-frame clones, not every one. This repertoire comprises approximately 110,000 clones; its ten largest clones make up about 2%. The clonotype originates from a man between 35 and 55 years old in good health and CMV-seronegative. The J gene is TRBJ1-1, the V gene TRBV30; unclear D gene. Input material: PBMCs. CDR3 in DNA: TGTGCCTGGAGTTTAGCCCATGGGCCGAGGGCCACTGAAGCTTTCTTT. It encodes CAWSLAHGPRATEAFF.